Described below is a single TCR beta chain sequence and its context. These data belong to a study of human T cells and chemical hapten exposure. Original data processing: Samples held a median of around 100,000 TCRs, range roughly 20,000–700,000. TCRdb reprocessed the RACE reads via MiXCR and lists one record per CDR3 protein. The V and J calls and clone size are TCRdb's, not the authors'. Altogether more than 80,000 distinct CDR3 sequences are present, approximately 11% being singletons, with the ten largest covering about 3%. Time point specified: pre-sensitization, week 0. The sample's treatment: therapeutic diphenylcyclopropenone sensitization with weekly scalp DPC. This CDR3 is built from 15 residues. The V end was cut by 7 bases, the J end by 10 bases, with 20 bases between. Looked up from germline, CDR1 is MNHNS and CDR2 is SASEGT.

This chain links TRBV6-1 with TRBJ1-6; perhaps TRBD1 as D (5 bases). The sequencing here drew on whole blood, taken in connection with sensitization to the hapten diphenylcyclopropenone (DPC). The sequence derives from a woman aged 60-75 years with alopecia areata. Some clones in this sample may be carry-over from other donors' samples. The CDR3 sequence: CASMTAGQGGSPLHF. CDR3 sequence (DNA): TGTGCCAGCATGACGGCGGGGCAGGGAGGGTCACCCCTCCACTTT.